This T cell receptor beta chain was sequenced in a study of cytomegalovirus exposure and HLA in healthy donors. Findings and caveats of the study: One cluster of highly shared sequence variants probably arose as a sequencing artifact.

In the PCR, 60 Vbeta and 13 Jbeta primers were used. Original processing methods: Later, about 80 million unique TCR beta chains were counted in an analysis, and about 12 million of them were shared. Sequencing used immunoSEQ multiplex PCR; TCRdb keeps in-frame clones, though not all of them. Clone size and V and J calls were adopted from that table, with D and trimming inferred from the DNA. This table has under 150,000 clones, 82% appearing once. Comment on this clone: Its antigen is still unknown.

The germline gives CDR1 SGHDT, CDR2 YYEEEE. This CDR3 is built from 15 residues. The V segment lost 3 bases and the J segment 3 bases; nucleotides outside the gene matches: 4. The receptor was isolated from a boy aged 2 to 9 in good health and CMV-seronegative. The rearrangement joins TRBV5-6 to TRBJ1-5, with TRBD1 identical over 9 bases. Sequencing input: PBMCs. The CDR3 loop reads CASSYGQGINQPQHF. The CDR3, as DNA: TGTGCCAGCAGCTATGGACAGGGGATCAATCAGCCCCAGCATTTT.